This TCR beta chain originates from a study of OX40 agonist ivuxolimab in advanced cancers. Study-wide results and limits: The antigen specificity of the peripheral T cells (those that were expanded) was not determined.

Clones were sequenced by immunoSEQ multiplex PCR, and TCRdb holds only the in-frame ones, with some missing. The sample carries over 40,000 clones, around 87% recorded once. The V end lost 8 bases, the J end lost 1 base, and 8 bases lay between the germline ends. Germline V gene data show CDR1 as MDHEN and CDR2 as SYDVKM. The CDR3 runs to 13 residues. Regarding this clone: Its specificity is unknown.

This sample comprised CD4+ or CD8+ T cells sorted from blood, obtained in a trial of the OX40 agonist ivuxolimab. This TCR was recovered from an adult with an advanced solid tumor such as melanoma, head and neck, liver or kidney cancer. The chain combines TRBV28 with TRBJ1-4; the D gene is possibly TRBD1 (6 bases). The CDR3 nucleotides read TGTGCCAGCGACAGGAGAACTAATGAAAAACTGTTTTTT. Encoded protein: CASDRRTNEKLFF.